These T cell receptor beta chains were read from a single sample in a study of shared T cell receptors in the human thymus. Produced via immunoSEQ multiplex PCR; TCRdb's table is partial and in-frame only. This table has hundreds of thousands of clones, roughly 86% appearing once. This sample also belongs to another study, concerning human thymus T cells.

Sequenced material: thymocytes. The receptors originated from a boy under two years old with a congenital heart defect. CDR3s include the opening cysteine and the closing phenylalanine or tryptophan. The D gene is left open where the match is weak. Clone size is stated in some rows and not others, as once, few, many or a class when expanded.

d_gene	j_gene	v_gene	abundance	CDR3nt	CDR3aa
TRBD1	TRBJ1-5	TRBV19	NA	TGTGCCAGTAGGACCCGGGACAGCCAATATAGCAATCAGCCCCAGCATTTT	CASRTRDSQYSNQPQHF
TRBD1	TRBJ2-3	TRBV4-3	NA	TGCGCCAGCAGCCAAGGAATCGAGGGGGCGGGTGGCACAGATACGCAGTATTTT	CASSQGIEGAGGTDTQYF
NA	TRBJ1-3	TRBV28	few	TGTGCCAGCCATAGGGAGGGAGTCGGAAACACCATATATTTT	CASHREGVGNTIYF
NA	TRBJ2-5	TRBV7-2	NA	TGTGCCAGCAGCCCCAGGAGGGCCCAAGAGACCCAGTACTTC	CASSPRRAQETQYF
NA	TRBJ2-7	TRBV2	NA	TGTGCCAGCAAAGCGTGGGGGCCCCACGAGCAGTACTTC	CASKAWGPHEQYF
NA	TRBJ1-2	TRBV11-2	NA	TGTGCCAGCAGCCCGCCCTCGGACACAGATTATGGCTACACCTTC	CASSPPSDTDYGYTF
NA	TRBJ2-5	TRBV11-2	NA	TGTGCCAGCAGCTTAGTTGGGGGAGGAGAGACCCAGTACTTC	CASSLVGGGETQYF
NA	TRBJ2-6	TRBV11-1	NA	TGTGCCAGCAGCTTTGTTGCGGTCTCTGGGGCCAACGTCCTGACTTTC	CASSFVAVSGANVLTF
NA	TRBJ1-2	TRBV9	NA	TGTGCCAGCAGCGTAGATGAGAATGGCTACACCTTC	CASSVDENGYTF
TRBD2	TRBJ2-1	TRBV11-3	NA	TGTGCCAGCAGCCGGGAGGTAGCCCATGAGCAGTTCTTC	CASSREVAHEQFF
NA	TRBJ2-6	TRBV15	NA	TGTGCCACCAGCAGAGTGGCCCTCTCTGGGGCCAACGTCCTGACTTTC	CATSRVALSGANVLTF
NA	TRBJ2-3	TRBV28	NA	TGTGCCAGCAGTTCCCGCCGGGGTCGGGTTTTCACAGATACGCAGTATTTT	CASSSRRGRVFTDTQYF
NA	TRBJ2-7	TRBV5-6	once	TGTGCCAGCAGTCCCGCAGGTTTACCGTACGAGCAGTACTTC	CASSPAGLPYEQYF
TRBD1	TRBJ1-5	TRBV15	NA	TGTGCCACCAGCAGCAAAAATACCAGACCGGGACAGGTGGATCGTAGCAATCAGCCCCAGCATTTT	CATSSKNTRPGQVDRSNQPQHF
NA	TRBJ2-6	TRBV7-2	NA	TGTGCCAGCTCCCGGGGGAGGCGTGGGGCCAACGTCCTGACTTTC	CASSRGRRGANVLTF
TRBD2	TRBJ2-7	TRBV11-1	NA	TGTGCCAGCAGCCCTTCGGGGGGGTTGGAGTACTTC	CASSPSGGLEYF
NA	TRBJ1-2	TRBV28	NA	TGTGCCAGCAGCTGTACAGAACCTAACTATGGCTACACCTTC	CASSCTEPNYGYTF
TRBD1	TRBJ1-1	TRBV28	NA	TGTGCCAGCAGTATGACGGCCGACAGGGTAGGAGGAGCTTTCTTT	CASSMTADRVGGAFF
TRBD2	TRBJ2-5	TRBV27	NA	TGTGCCAGCAGACGACTAGCGGACCAAGAGACCCAGTACTTC	CASRRLADQETQYF
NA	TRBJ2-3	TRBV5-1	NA	TGCGCCAGCTCCGGACTGCTCGCAGATACGCAGTATTTT	CASSGLLADTQYF
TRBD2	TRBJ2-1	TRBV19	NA	TGTGCCAGTAGTACCCCCGGGACTAGAGACAATGAGCAGTTCTTC	CASSTPGTRDNEQFF
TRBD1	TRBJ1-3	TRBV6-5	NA	TGTGCCAGCAGTTACTCGACAGGGGGAACTGGAAACACCATATATTTT	CASSYSTGGTGNTIYF
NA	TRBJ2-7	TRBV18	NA	TGTGCCAGCTCACCAGTAGTGGCTAGTCACCCTTCGGCGGCCTACGAGCAGTACTTC	CASSPVVASHPSAAYEQYF
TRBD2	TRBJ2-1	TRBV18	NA	TGTGCCAGCTCACCTACTAGCGGGTGGCACAATGAGCAGTTCTTC	CASSPTSGWHNEQFF
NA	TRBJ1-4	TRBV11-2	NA	TGTGCCAGCAGCTTAGGACCGCGGGAGATTAATGAAAAACTGTTTTTT	CASSLGPREINEKLFF
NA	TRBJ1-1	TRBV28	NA	TGTGCCAGCAGTCCCTCCTTGTTCAGGTGGACTGAAGCTTTCTTT	CASSPSLFRWTEAFF
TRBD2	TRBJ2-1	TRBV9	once	TGTGCCAGCAGCGGGGCTAGCGGGAGGGCCAGAGGAAATGAGCAGTTCTTC	CASSGASGRARGNEQFF
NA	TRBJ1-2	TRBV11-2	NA	TGTGCCAGCAGCTTATTGGCAGACTCTTATGGCTACACCTTC	CASSLLADSYGYTF
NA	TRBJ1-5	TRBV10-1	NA	TGCGCCAGCAAAAATTTTGGGGCTGATCAGCCCCAGCATTTT	CASKNFGADQPQHF
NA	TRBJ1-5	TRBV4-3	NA	TGCGCCAGCAGCCAAGATTACTGGGAGGGTTATAGCAATCAGCCCCAGCATTTT	CASSQDYWEGYSNQPQHF
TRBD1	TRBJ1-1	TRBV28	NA	TGTGCCAGCAGTTTATGTGCGGACAGGATGAACACTGAAGCTTTCTTT	CASSLCADRMNTEAFF
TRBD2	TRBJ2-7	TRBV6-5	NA	TGTGCCAGCAGTTACTATATAGCGGGGGGGCCATACGAGCAGTACTTC	CASSYYIAGGPYEQYF
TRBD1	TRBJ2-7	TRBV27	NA	TGTGCCAGCAGTTTAGGAGCCGGGACAGGGGCCTACGAGCAGTACTTC	CASSLGAGTGAYEQYF
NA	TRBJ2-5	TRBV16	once	TGTGCCAGCAGCCAATCTCTTCAGGGGCGGGAGGAGACCCAGTACTTC	CASSQSLQGREETQYF
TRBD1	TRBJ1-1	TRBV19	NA	TGTGCCAGTAGTACCTGGGACAGGGGGGACACTGAAGCTTTCTTT	CASSTWDRGDTEAFF
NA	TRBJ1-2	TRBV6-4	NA	TGTGCCAGCAGGGGGAGGCTCCCACGTGGCTACACCTTC	CASRGRLPRGYTF
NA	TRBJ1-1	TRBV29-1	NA	TGCAGCGTTGGAGACGATCGACAGCGGGTAGAAGCTTTCTTT	CSVGDDRQRVEAFF
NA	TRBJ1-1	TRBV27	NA	TGTGCCAGCAGTGCGGGGACCACCTACACTGAAGCTTTCTTT	CASSAGTTYTEAFF
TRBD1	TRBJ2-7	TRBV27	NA	TGTGCCAGCAGTCTACCCGGGACAGGGTGGGGCGAGCAGTACTTC	CASSLPGTGWGEQYF
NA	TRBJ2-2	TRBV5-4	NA	TGTGCCAGCAGCTTGACCCTGCTGGGGGGTTACACCGGGGAGCTGTTTTTT	CASSLTLLGGYTGELFF
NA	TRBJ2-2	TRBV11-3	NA	TGTGCCAGCAGCCCTGGGGGCACACGGAGGGAGCTGTTTTTT	CASSPGGTRRELFF
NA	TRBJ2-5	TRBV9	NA	TGTGCCAGCAGCGTAGGAGGGTCGGGGGAGACCCAGTACTTC	CASSVGGSGETQYF
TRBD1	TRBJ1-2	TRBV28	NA	TGTGCCAGCAGTTTCCGGGACAGGGGGCGCCTCTATGGCTACACCTTC	CASSFRDRGRLYGYTF
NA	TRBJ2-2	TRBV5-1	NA	TGCGCCAGCAGCTTGGCCAGGCGGGACACCGGGGAGCTGTTTTTT	CASSLARRDTGELFF
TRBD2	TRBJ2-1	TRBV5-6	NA	TGTGCCAGCAGCTTGGCTGGGGGCGGGGGGGCCAATGAGCAGTTCTTC	CASSLAGGGGANEQFF
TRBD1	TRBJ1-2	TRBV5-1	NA	TGCGCCAGCAGCTTGGTAGGGTCTCGACAGGGCATACATGGCTACACCTTC	CASSLVGSRQGIHGYTF
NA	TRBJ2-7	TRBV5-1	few	TGCGCCAGCAGGTCAGGGGCCCACGAGCAGTACTTC	CASRSGAHEQYF
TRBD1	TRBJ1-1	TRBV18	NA	TGTGCCAGCTCACCAGGACAGGGGACCATGAACACTGAAGCTTTCTTT	CASSPGQGTMNTEAFF
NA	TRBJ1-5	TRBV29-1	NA	TGCAGCGTTGACTTGGGAGATAGCAATCAGCCCCAGCATTTT	CSVDLGDSNQPQHF
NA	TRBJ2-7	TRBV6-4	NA	TGTGCCAGCAGCGCCCCGGGCTCCTACGAGCAGTACTTC	CASSAPGSYEQYF
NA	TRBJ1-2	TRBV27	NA	TGTGCCAGCAGTCGTGCCCAGGGGAGGGTAAGATATGGCTACACCTTC	CASSRAQGRVRYGYTF
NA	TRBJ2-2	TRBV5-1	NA	TGCGCCAGCAAGGTAGCGACGGTCGACACCGGGGAGCTGTTTTTT	CASKVATVDTGELFF
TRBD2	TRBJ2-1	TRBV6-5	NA	TGTGCCAGCAGGATTAGCGGGAGGGGCAATGAGCAGTTCTTC	CASRISGRGNEQFF
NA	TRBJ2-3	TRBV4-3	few	TGCGCCAGCAGCCCGGGCCGGTTTTCAGGGGCCCGAGACACAGATACGCAGTATTTT	CASSPGRFSGARDTDTQYF